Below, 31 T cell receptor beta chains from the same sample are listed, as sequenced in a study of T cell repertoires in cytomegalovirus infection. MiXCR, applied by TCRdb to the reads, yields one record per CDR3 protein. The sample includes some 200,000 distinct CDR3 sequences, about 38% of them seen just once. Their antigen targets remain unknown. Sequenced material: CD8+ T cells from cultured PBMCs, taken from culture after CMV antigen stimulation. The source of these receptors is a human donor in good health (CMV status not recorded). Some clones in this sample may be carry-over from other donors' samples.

The CDR3 is CSVDVAGANYEQYF. The CDR3 DNA reads TGCAGCGTTGACGTAGCGGGAGCAAACTACGAGCAGTACTTC. The genes are TRBV29-1 and TRBJ2-7; 9 bases line up with TRBD2. This CDR3 contains 14 residues. Germline CDR1 reads SQVTM; CDR2 reads ANQGSEA. Trimming took 3 bases from V and 3 from J; bases not matched to a gene: 6.

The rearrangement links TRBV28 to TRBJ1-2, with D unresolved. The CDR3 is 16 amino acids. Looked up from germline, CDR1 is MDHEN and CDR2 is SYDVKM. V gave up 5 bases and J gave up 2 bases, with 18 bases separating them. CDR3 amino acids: CASSIPRRRRNYGYTF. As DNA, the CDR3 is TGTGCCAGCAGTATCCCCCGACGGCGGAGGAACTATGGCTACACCTTC.

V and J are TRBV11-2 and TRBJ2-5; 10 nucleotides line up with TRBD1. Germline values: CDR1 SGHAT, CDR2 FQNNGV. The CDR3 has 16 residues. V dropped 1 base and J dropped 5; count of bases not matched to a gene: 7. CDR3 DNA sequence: TGTGCCAGCAGCTTAGTTTCCGGGACAGGGGACGAGACCCAGTACTTC. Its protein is CASSLVSGTGDETQYF.

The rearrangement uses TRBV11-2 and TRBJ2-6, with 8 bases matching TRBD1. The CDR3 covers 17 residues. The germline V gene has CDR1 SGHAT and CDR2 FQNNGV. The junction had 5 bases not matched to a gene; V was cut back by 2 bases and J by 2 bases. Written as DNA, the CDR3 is TGTGCCAGCAGCTTAAAACAGGGGGGAACTGGGGCCAACGTCCTGACTTTC. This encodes CASSLKQGGTGANVLTF.

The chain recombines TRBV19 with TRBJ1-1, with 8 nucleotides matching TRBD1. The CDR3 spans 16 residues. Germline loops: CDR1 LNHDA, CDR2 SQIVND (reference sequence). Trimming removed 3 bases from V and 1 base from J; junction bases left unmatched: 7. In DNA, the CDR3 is TGTGCCAGTAGTATTAGGCGGACAGGGAGGAACACTGAAGCTTTCTTT. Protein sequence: CASSIRRTGRNTEAFF.

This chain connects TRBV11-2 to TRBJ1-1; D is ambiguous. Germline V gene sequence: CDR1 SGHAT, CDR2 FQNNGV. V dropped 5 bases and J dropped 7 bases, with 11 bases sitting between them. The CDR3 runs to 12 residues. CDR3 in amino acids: CASSVLYGEAFF. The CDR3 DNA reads TGTGCCAGCAGCGTGCTTTACGGTGAAGCTTTCTTT.

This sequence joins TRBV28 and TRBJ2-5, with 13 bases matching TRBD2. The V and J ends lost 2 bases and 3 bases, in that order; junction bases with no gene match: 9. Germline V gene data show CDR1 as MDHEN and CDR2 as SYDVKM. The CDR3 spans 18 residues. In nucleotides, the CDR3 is TGTGCCAGCAGTTTACCCTACGGTGGACTAGCGGGAGAAGAGACCCAGTACTTC. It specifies CASSLPYGGLAGEETQYF.

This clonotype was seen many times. The CDR3 DNA sequence: TGTGCCAGCAGCCCCCCCCCGGGGCGGGGTAGGGGCGAGCAGTACTTC. Translated, it gives CASSPPPGRGRGEQYF. The chain couples TRBV7-6 to TRBJ2-7; tentatively, D is TRBD2 (6 bases). The germline V gene has CDR1 SGHVS and CDR2 FNYEAQ. The CDR3 length is 16 residues. V lost 5 bases and J 6 bases, leaving 23 bases between the germline ends. Combining the CDR3 with reference TRBV7-6 and TRBJ2-7 gives the whole variable domain GAGVSQSPRYKVTKRGQDVALRCDPISGHVSLYWYRQALGQGPEFLTYFNYEAQQDKSGLPNDRFSAERPEGSISTLTIQRTEQRDSAMYRCASSPPPGRGRGEQYFGPGTRLTVT.

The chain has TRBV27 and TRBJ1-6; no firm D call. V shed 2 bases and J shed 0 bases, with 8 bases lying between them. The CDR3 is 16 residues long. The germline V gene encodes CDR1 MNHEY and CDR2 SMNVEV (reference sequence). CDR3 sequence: CASSLVDNSYNSPLHF. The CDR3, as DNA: TGTGCCAGCAGTTTAGTAGATAACTCCTATAATTCACCCCTCCACTTT.

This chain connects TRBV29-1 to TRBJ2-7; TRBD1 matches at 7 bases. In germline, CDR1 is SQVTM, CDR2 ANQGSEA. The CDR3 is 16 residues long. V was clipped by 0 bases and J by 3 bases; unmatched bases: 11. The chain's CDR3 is CSVEDRGTEKRYEQYF. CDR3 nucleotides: TGCAGCGTTGAAGATAGGGGGACAGAGAAGCGCTACGAGCAGTACTTC.

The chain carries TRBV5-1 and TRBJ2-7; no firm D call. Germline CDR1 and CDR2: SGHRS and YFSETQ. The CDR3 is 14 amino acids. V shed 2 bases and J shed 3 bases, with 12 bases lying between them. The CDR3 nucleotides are TGCGCCAGCAGCTTATGGCCTCATTTCTACGAGCAGTACTTC. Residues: CASSLWPHFYEQYF.

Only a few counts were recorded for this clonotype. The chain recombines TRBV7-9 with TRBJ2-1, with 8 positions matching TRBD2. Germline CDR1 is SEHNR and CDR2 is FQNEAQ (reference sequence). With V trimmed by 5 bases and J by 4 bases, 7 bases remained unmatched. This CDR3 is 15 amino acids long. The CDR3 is CASSDSGSAYNEQFF. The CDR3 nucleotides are TGTGCCAGCAGCGACAGCGGGAGTGCGTACAATGAGCAGTTCTTC. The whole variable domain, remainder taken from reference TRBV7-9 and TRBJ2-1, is DTGVSQNPRHKITKRGQNVTFRCDPISEHNRLYWYRQTLGQGPEFLTYFQNEAQLEKSRLLSDRFSAERPKGSFSTLEIQRTEQGDSAMYLCASSDSGSAYNEQFFGPGTRLTVL.

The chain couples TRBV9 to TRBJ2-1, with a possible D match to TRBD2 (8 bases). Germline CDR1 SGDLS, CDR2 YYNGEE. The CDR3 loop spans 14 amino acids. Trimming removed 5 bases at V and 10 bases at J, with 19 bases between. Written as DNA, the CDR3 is TGTGCCAGCAGTACTAGCGGAGGGGGCGGGGAGCAGTTCTTC. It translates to CASSTSGGGGEQFF.

In DNA form, the CDR3 reads TGTGCCAGCAGCTTGGATCCAGATACGCAGTATTTT. As protein: CASSLDPDTQYF. This chain connects TRBV7-9 to TRBJ2-3; unclear D gene. Trimming took off 3 bases at V and 4 bases at J, with 5 bases between the two ends. The CDR3 length is 12 residues. CDR1 and CDR2 from the germline V gene are SEHNR and FQNEAQ (reference sequence).

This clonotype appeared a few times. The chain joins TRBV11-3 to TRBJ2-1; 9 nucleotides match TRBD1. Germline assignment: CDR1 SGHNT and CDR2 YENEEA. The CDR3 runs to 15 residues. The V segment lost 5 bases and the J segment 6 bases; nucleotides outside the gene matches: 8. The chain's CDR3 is CASSPQGQGGNEQFF. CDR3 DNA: TGTGCCAGCAGCCCCCAGGGACAGGGTGGCAATGAGCAGTTCTTC.

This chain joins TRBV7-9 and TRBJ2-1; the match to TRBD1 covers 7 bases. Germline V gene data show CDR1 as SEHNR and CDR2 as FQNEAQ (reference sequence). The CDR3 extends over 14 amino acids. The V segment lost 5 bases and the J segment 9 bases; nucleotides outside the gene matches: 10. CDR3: CASSAKGASGEQFF. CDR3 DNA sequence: TGTGCCAGCAGCGCCAAGGGGGCCTCGGGTGAGCAGTTCTTC. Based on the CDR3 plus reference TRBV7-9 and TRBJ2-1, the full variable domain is DTGVSQNPRHKITKRGQNVTFRCDPISEHNRLYWYRQTLGQGPEFLTYFQNEAQLEKSRLLSDRFSAERPKGSFSTLEIQRTEQGDSAMYLCASSAKGASGEQFFGPGTRLTVL.

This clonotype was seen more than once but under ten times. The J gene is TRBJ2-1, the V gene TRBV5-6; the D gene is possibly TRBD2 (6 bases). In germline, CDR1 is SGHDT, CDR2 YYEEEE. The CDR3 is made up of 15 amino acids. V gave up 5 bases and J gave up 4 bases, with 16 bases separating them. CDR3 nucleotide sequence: TGTGCCAGCAGGGCCTCCGGGACTTCTTACAATGAGCAGTTCTTC. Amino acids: CASRASGTSYNEQFF.

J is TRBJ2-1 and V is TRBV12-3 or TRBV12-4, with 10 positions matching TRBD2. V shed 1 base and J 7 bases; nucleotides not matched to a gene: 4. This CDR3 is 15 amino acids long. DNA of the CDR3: TGTGCCAGCAGTTTAGACACTAGCGGGGCGAATGAGCAGTTCTTC. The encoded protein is CASSLDTSGANEQFF.

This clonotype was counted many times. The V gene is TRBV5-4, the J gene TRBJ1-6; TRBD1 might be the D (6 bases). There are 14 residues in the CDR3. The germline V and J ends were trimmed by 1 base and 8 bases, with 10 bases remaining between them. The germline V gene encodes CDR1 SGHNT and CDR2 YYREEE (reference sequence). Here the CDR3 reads CASSLQGQDSPLHF. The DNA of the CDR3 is TGTGCCAGCAGCTTGCAGGGGCAGGATTCACCCCTCCACTTT. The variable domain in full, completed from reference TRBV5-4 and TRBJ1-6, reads ETGVTQSPTHLIKTRGQQVTLRCSSQSGHNTVSWYQQALGQGPQFIFQYYREEENGRGNFPPRFSGLQFPNYSSELNVNALELDDSALYLCASSLQGQDSPLHFGNGTRLTVT.

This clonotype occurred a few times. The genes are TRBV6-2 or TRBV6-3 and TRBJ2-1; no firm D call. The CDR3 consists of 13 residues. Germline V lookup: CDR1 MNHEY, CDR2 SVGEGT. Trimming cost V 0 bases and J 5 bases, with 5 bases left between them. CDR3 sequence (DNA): TGTGCCAGCAGTTACTCTCGAGACAATGAGCAGTTCTTC. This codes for CASSYSRDNEQFF.

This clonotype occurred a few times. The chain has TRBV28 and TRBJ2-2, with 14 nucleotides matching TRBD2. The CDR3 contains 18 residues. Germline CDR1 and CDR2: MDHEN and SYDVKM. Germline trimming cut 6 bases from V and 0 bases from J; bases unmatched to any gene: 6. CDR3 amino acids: CASRAPGLAGANTGELFF. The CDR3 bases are TGTGCCAGCAGAGCCCCGGGACTAGCGGGGGCGAACACCGGGGAGCTGTTTTTT.

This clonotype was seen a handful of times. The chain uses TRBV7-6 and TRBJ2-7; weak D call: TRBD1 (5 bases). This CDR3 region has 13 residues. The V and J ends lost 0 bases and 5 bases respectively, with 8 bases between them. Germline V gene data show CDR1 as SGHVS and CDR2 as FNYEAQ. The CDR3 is CASSLAGRDEQYF. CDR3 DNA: TGTGCCAGCAGCTTAGCAGGCAGGGACGAGCAGTACTTC.

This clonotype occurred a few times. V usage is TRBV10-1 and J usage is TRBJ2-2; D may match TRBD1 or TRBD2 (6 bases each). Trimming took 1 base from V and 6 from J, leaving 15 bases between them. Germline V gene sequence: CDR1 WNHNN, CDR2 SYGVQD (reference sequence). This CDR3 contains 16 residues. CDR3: CASSEFKQGGPGELFF. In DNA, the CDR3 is TGCGCCAGCAGTGAGTTTAAACAGGGAGGTCCCGGGGAGCTGTTTTTT.

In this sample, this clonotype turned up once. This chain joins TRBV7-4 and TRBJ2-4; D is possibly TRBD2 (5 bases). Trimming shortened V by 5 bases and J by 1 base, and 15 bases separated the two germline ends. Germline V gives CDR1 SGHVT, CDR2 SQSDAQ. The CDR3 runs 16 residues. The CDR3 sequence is CASSPRASGAKNIQYF. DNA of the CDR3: TGTGCCAGCAGCCCGAGGGCCTCGGGGGCCAAAAACATTCAGTACTTC.

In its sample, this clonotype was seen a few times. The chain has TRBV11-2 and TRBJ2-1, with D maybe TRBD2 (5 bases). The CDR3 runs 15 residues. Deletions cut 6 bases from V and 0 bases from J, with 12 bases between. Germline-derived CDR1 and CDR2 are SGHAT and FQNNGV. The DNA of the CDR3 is TGTGCCAGCAGTCTGGACTGGAGCTCCTACAATGAGCAGTTCTTC. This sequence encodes CASSLDWSSYNEQFF.

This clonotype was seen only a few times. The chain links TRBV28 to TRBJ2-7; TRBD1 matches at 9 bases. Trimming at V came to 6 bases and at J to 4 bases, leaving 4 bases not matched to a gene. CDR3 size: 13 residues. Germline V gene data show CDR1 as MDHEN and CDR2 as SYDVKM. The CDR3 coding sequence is TGTGCCAGCAGGAACAGGGGGCGATACGAGCAGTACTTC. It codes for CASRNRGRYEQYF.

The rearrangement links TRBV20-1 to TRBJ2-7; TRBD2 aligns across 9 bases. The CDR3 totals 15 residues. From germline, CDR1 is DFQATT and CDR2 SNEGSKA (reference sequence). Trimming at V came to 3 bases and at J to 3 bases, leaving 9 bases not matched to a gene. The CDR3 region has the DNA TGCAGTGCTAGGGTCCGGACTAGCGCCTTCTACGAGCAGTACTTC. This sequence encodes CSARVRTSAFYEQYF.

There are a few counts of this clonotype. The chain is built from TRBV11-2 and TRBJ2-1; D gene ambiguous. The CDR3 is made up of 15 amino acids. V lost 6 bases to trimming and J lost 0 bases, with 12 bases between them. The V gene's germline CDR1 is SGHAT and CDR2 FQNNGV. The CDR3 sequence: CASSSDWGSYNEQFF. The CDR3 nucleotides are TGTGCCAGCAGTTCAGATTGGGGCTCCTACAATGAGCAGTTCTTC.

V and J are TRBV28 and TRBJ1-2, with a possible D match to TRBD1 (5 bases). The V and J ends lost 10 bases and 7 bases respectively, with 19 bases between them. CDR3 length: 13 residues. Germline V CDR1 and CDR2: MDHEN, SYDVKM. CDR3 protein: CATRGQGRAGYTF. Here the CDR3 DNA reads TGTGCCACCCGTGGCCAGGGAAGGGCTGGCTACACCTTC.

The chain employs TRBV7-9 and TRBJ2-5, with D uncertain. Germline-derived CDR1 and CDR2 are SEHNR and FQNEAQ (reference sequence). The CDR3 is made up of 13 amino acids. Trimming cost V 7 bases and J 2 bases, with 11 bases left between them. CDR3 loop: CASTPEGQETQYF. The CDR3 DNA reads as TGTGCCAGCACCCCGGAAGGACAAGAGACCCAGTACTTC.

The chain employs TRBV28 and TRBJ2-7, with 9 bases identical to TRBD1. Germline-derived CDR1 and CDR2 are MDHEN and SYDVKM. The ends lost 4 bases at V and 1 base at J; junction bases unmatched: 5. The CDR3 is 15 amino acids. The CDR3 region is CASSSDRGLSYEQYF. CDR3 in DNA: TGTGCCAGCAGTTCGGACAGGGGATTGTCCTACGAGCAGTACTTC.